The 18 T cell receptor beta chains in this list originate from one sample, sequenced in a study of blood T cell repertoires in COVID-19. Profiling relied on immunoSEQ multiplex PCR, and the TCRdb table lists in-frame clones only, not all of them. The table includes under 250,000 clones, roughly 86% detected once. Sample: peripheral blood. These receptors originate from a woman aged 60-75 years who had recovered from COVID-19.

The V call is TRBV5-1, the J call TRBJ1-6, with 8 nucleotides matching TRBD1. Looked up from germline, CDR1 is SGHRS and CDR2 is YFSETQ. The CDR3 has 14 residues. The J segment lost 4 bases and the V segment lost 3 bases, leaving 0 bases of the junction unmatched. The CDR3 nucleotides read TGCGCCAGCAGCTGGGACAGGTATAATTCACCCCTCCACTTT. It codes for CASSWDRYNSPLHF.

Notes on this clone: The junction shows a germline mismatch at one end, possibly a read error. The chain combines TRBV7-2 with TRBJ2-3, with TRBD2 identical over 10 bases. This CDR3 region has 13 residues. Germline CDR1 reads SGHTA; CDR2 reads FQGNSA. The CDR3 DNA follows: TGTGCCAGCAGCTTATACCAGCGGGGGGGGAGAAGCTTT. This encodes CASSLYQRGGRSF.

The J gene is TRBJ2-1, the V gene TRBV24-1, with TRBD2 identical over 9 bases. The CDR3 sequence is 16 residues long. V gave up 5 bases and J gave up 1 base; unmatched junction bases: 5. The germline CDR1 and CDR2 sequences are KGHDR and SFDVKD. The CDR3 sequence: CATSVGRGGSYNEQFF. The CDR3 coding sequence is TGTGCCACCAGTGTGGGGCGGGGGGGTTCCTACAATGAGCAGTTCTTC.

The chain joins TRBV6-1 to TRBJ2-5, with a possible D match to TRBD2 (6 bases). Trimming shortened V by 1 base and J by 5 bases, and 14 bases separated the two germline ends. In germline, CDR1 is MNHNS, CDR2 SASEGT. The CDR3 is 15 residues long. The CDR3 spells CASSEGGATGETQYF. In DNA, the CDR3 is TGTGCCAGCAGTGAAGGCGGGGCTACCGGGGAGACCCAGTACTTC.

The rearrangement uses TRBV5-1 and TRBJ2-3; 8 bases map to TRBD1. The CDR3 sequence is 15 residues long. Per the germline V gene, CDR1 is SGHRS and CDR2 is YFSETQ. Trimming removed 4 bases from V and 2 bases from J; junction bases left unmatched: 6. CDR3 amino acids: CASSRRTGTTDTQYF. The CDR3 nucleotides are TGCGCCAGCAGCCGTAGGACAGGGACCACAGATACGCAGTATTTT.

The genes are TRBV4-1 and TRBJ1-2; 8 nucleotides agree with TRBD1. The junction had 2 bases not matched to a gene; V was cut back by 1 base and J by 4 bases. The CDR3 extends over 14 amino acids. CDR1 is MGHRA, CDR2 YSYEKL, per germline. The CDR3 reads CASSQGTGTYGYTF. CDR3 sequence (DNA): TGCGCCAGCAGCCAAGGGACAGGGACCTATGGCTACACCTTC.

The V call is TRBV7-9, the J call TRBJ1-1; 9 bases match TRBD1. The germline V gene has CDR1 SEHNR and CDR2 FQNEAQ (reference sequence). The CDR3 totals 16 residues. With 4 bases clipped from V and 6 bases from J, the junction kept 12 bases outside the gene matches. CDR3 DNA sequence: TGTGCCAGCAGCTCCGCCGGGACAGGGTTGGTCGCTGAAGCTTTCTTT. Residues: CASSSAGTGLVAEAFF.

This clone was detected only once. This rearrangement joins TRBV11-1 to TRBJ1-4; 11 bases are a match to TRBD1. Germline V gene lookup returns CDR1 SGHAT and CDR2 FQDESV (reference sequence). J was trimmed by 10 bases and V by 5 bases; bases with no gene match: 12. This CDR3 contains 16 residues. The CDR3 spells CASSRSDRGLTRKLFF. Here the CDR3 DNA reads TGTGCCAGCAGCCGGTCGGACAGGGGGCTTACGAGAAAACTGTTTTTT. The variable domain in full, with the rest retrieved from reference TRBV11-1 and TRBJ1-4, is EAEVAQSPRYKITEKSQAVAFWCDPISGHATLYWYRQILGQGPELLVQFQDESVVDDSQLPKDRFSAERLKGVDSTLKIQPAELGDSAMYLCASSRSDRGLTRKLFFGSGTQLSVL.

The CDR3, as DNA: TGTGCCAGCAGCTTGGCGGGGGCCTCCCAAGAGACCCAGTACTTC. Its protein product is CASSLAGASQETQYF. The rearrangement links TRBV7-3 to TRBJ2-5; a weak D match, TRBD2 (7 bases). Germline-derived CDR1 and CDR2 are SGHTA and FQGTGA. The V gene lost 3 bases and the J gene lost 1 base, with 12 bases spanning the gap. This CDR3 contains 15 residues.

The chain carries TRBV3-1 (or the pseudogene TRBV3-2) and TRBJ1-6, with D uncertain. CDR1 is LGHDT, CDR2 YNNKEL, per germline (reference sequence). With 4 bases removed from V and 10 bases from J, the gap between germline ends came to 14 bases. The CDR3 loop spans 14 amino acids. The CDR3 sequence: CASSLGPGESPLHF. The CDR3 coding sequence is TGTGCCAGCAGCCTTGGCCCCGGAGAGTCACCCCTCCACTTT.

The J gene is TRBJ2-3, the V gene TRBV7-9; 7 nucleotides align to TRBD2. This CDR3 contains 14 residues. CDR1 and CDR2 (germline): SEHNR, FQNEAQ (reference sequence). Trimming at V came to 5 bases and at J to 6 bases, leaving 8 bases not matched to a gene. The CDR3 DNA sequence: TGTGCCAGCAGCCCGGGACTATCATCCGATACGCAGTATTTT. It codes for CASSPGLSSDTQYF.

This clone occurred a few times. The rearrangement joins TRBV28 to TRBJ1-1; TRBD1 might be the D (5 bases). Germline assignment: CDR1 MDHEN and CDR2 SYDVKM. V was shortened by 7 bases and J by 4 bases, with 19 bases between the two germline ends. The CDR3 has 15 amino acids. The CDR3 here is CASTRPGGEGTEAFF. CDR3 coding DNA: TGTGCCAGCACCCGGCCGGGAGGGGAAGGCACTGAAGCTTTCTTT.

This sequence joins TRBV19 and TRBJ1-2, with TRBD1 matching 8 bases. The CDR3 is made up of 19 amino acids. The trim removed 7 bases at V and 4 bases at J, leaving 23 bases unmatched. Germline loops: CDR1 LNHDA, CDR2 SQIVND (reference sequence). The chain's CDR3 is CASNKRENEAGGFAYGYTF. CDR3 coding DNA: TGTGCCAGTAATAAAAGGGAAAACGAAGCAGGGGGCTTTGCCTATGGCTACACCTTC.

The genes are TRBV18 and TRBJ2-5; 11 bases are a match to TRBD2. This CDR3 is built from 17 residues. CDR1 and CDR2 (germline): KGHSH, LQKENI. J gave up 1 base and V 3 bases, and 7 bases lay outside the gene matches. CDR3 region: CASSPSLAGAIQETQYF. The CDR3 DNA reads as TGTGCCAGCTCACCCTCACTAGCGGGGGCCATCCAAGAGACCCAGTACTTC. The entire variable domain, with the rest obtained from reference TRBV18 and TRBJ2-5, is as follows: NAGVMQNPRHLVRRRGQEARLRCSPMKGHSHVYWYRQLPEEGLKFMVYLQKENIIDESGMPKERFSAEFPKEGPSILRIQQVVRGDSAAYFCASSPSLAGAIQETQYFGPGTRLLVL.

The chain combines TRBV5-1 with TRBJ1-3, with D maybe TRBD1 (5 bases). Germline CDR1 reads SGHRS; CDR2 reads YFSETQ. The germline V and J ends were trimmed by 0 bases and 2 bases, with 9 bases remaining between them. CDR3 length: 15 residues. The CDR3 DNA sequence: TGCGCCAGCAGCTTGGACGGACAAACTGGAAACACCATATATTTT. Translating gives CASSLDGQTGNTIYF.

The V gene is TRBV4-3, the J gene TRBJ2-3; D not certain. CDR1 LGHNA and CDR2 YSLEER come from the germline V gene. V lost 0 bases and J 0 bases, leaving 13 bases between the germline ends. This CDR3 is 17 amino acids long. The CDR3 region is CASSQESYYISTDTQYF. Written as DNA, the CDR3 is TGCGCCAGCAGCCAAGAATCGTACTACATTAGCACAGATACGCAGTATTTT.

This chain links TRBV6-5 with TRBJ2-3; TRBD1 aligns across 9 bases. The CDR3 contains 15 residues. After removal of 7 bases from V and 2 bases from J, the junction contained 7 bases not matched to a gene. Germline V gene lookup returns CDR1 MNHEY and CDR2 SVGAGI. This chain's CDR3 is CASISGTGSTDTQYF. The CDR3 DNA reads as TGTGCCAGCATCTCAGGGACAGGGTCCACAGATACGCAGTATTTT.

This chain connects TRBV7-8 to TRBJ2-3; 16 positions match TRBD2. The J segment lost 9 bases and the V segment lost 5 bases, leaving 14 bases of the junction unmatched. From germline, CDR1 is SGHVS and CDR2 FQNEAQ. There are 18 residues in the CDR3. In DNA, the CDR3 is TGTGCCAGCAGCCCCGGGACTAGCGGGGGGGCCGGGGCGAGAACGCAGTATTTT. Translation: CASSPGTSGGAGARTQYF.